One T cell receptor beta chain is described in this entry. The repertoire was sequenced with immunoSEQ multiplex PCR; TCRdb's copy has only in-frame clones and lacks some. The table includes 200,000 or so clones, about 93% detected once. These data belong to a study of control samples from healthy donors and cancer patients. The sequence derives from a man between 45 and 60 years old in good health. Sequencing was performed on blood.

The CDR3 reads CASSLLGDEQFF. The CDR3 DNA follows: TGTGCCAGCAGCCTATTAGGGGATGAGCAGTTCTTC. This chain joins TRBV3-1 (or the pseudogene TRBV3-2) and TRBJ2-1; D perhaps matches TRBD1 (5 bases). Germline lookup yields CDR1 LGHDT and CDR2 YNNKEL (reference sequence). The CDR3 is 12 residues long. Trimming pared 4 bases from V and 8 bases from J, leaving 9 bases between.